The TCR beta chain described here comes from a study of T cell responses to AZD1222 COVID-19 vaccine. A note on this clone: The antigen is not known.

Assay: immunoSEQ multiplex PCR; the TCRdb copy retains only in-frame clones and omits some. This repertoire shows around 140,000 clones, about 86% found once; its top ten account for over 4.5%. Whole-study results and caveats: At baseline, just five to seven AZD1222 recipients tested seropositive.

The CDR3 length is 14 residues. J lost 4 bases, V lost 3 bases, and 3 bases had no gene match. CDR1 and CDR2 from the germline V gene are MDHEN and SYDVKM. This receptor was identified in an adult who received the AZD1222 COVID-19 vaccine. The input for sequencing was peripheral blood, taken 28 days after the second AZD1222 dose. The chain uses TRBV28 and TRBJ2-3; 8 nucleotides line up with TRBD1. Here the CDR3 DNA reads TGTGCCAGCAGTTTGGACAGGGTCGCAGATACGCAGTATTTT. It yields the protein CASSLDRVADTQYF.